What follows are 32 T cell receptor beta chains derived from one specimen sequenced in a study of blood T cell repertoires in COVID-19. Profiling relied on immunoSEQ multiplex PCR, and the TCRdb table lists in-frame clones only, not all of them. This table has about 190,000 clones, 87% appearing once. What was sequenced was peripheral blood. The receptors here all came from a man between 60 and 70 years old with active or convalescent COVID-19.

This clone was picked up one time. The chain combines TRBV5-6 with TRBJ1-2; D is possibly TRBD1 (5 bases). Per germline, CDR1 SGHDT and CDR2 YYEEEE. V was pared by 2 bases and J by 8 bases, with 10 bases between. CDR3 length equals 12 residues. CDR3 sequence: CASSLRRGGYTF. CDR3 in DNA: TGTGCCAGCAGCTTAAGGAGGGGCGGCTACACCTTC.

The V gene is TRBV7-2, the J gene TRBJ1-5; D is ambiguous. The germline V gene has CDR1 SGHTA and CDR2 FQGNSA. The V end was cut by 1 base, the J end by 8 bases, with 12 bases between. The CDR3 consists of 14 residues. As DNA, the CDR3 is TGTGCCAGCAGCTTAGACCCCTTTGCAGAGCCCCAGCATTTT. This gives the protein CASSLDPFAEPQHF.

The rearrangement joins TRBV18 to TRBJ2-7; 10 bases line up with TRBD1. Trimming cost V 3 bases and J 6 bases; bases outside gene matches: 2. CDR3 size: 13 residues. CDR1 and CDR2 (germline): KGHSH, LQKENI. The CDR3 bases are TGTGCCAGCTCACCGACAGGGGGCGGCGAGCAGTACTTC. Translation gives CASSPTGGGEQYF.

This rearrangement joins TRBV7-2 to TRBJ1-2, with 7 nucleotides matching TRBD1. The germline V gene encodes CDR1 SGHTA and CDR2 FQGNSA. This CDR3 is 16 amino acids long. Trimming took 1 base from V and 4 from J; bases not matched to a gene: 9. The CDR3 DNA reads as TGTGCCAGCAGCTTAGGGACAGGTTACTTCTCCTATGGCTACACCTTC. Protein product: CASSLGTGYFSYGYTF.

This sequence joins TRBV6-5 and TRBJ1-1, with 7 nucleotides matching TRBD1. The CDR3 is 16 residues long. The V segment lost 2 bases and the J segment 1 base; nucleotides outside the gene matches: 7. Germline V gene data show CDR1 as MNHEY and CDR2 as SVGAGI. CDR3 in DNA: TGTGCCAGCAGTTACATCGCGACAGGGCGGAACACTGAAGCTTTCTTT. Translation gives CASSYIATGRNTEAFF.

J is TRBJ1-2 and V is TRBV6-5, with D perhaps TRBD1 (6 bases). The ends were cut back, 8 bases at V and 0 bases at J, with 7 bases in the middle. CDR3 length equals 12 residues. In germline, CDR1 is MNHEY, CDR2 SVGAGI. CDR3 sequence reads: CASGGPNYGYTF. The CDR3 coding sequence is TGTGCCAGCGGGGGCCCTAACTATGGCTACACCTTC.

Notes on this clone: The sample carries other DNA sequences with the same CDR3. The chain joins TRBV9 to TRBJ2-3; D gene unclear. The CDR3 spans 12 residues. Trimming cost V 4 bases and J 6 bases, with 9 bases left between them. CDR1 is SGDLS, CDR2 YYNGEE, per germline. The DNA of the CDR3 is TGTGCCAGCAGCCCGAGTACGGATACGCAGTATTTT. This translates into CASSPSTDTQYF.

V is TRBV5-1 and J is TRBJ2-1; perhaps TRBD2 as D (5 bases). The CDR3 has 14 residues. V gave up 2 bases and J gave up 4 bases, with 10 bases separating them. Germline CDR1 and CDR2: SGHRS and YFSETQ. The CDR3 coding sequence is TGCGCCAGCAGCTTCGGCGGGTCGTACAATGAGCAGTTCTTC. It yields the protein CASSFGGSYNEQFF.

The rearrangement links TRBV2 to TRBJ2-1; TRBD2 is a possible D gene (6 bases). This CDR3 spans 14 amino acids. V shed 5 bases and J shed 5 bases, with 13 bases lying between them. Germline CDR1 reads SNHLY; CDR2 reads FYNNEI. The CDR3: CASSLRRVDNEQFF. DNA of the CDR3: TGTGCCAGCAGTCTAAGGAGGGTGGACAATGAGCAGTTCTTC.

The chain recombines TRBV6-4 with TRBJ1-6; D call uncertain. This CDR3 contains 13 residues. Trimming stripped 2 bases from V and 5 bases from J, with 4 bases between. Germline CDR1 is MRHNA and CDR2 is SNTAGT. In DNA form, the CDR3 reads TGTGCCAGCAGTGACAGCAATAATTCACCCCTCCACTTT. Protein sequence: CASSDSNNSPLHF.

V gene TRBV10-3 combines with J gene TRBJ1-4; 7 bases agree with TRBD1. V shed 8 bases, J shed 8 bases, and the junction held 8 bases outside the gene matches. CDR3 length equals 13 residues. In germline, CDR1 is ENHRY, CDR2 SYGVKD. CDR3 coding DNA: TGTGCCATCTTCGCACAGGGGAAAGAAAAACTGTTTTTT. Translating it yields CAIFAQGKEKLFF.

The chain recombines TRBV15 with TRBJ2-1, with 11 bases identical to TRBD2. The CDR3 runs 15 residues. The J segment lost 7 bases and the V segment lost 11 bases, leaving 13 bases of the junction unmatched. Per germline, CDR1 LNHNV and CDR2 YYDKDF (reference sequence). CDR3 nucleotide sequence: TGTGCCTCGTCCTATAGCGGGGGGGCCGGGAATGAGCAGTTCTTC. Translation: CASSYSGGAGNEQFF.

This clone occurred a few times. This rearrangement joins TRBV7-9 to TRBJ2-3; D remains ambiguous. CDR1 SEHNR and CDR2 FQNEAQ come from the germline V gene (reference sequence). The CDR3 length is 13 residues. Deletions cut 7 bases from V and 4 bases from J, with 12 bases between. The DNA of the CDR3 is TGTGCCAGCACCCGTAGGAGATCAGATACGCAGTATTTT. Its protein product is CASTRRRSDTQYF.

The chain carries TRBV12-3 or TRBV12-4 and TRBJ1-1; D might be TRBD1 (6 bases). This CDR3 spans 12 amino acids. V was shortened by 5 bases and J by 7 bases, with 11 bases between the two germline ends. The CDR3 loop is CASSQGRDEAFF. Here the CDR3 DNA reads TGTGCCAGCAGTCAGGGGAGGGATGAAGCTTTCTTT.

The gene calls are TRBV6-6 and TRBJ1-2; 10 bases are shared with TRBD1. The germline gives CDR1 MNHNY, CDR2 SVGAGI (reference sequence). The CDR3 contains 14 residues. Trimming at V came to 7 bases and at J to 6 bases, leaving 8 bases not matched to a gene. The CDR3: CASKRQGASDGYTF. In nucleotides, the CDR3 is TGTGCCAGCAAGCGACAGGGGGCGTCAGATGGCTACACCTTC.

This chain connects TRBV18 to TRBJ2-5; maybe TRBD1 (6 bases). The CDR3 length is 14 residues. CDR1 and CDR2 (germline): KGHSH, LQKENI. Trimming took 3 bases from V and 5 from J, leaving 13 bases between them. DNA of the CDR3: TGTGCCAGCTCACCTCAGGGGTTCGGGGAGACCCAGTACTTC. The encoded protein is CASSPQGFGETQYF.

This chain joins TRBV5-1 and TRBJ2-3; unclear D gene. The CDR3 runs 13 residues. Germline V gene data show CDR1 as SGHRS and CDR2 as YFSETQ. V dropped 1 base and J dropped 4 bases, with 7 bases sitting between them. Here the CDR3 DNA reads TGCGCCAGCAGCTTGTTTCGGTCAGATACGCAGTATTTT. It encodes CASSLFRSDTQYF. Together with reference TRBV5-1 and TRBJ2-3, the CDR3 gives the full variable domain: KAGVTQTPRYLIKTRGQQVTLSCSPISGHRSVSWYQQTPGQGLQFLFEYFSETQRNKGNFPGRFSGRQFSNSRSEMNVSTLELGDSALYLCASSLFRSDTQYFGPGTRLTVL.

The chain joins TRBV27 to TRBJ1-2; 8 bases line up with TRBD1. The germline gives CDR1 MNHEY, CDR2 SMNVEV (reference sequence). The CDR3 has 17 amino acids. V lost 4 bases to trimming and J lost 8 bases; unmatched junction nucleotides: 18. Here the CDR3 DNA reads TGTGCCAGCAGTTCCCGGGCGACAGGGGTAGTGAGGGAGGGCTACACCTTC. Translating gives CASSSRATGVVREGYTF.

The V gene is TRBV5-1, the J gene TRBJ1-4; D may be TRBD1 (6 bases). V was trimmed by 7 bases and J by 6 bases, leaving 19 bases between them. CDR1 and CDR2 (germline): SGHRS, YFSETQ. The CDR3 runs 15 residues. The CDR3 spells CASSRGAVGYEKLFF. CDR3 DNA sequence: TGCGCCAGCTCCCGGGGGGCAGTTGGCTATGAAAAACTGTTTTTT.

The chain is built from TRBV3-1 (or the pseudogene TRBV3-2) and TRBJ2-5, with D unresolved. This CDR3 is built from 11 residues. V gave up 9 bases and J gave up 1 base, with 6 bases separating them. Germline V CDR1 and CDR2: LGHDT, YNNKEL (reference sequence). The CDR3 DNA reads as TGTGCCAGTACTCTCCAAGAGACCCAGTACTTC. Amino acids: CASTLQETQYF.

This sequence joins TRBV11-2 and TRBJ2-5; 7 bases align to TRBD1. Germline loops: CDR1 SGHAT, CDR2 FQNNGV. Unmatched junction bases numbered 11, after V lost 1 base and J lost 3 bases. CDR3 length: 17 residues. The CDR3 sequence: CASSLGLVDRLEETQYF. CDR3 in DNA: TGTGCCAGCAGCTTAGGGTTAGTGGACAGGTTAGAAGAGACCCAGTACTTC.

The CDR3 DNA reads as TGTGCCAGCAGCCAAGTGAGGGTACCGGGACAGGGAAATTGGATGAACACTGAAGCTTTCTTT. It codes for CASSQVRVPGQGNWMNTEAFF. V and J are TRBV3-1 (or the pseudogene TRBV3-2) and TRBJ1-1, with 9 bases aligning to TRBD1. V was clipped by 1 base and J by 0 bases; unmatched bases: 18. Germline CDR1 and CDR2: LGHDT and YNNKEL (reference sequence). This CDR3 region has 21 residues.

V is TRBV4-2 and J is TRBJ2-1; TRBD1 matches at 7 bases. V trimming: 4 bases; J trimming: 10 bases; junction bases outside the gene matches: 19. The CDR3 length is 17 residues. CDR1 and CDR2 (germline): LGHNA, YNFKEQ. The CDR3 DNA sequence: TGTGCCAGCAGCCTCGACTCCGGGACAGCAACTATCCGGGAGCAGTTCTTC. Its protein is CASSLDSGTATIREQFF.

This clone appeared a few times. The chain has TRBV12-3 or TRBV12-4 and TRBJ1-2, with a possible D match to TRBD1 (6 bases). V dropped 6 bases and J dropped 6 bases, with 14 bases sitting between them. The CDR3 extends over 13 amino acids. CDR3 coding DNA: TGTGCCAGCAGCAGGGGATCTTATAATGGCTACACCTTC. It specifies CASSRGSYNGYTF.

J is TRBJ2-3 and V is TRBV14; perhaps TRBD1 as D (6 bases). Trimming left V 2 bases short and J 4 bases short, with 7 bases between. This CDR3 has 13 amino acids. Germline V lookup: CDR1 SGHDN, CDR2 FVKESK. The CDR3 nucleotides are TGTGCCAGCAGCCAATGGACAGCAGATACGCAGTATTTT. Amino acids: CASSQWTADTQYF.

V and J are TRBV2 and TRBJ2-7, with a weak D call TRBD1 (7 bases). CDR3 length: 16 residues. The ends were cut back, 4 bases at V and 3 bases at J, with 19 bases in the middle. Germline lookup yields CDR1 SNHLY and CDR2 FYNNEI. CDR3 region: CASSVGRKTGRYEQYF. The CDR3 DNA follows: TGTGCCAGCAGTGTGGGGAGGAAGACAGGGCGCTACGAGCAGTACTTC.

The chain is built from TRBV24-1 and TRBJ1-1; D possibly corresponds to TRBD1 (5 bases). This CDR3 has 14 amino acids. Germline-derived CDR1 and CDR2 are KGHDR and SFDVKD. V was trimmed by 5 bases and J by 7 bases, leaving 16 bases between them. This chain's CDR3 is CATSGSAGENEAFF. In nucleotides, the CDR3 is TGTGCCACCAGTGGATCCGCGGGGGAAAATGAAGCTTTCTTT.

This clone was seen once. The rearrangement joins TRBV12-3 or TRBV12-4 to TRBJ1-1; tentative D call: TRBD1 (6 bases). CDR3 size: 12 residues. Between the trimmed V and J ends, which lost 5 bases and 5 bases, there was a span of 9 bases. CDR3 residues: CASSVRGTEAFF. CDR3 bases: TGTGCCAGCAGTGTCAGGGGTACTGAAGCTTTCTTT.

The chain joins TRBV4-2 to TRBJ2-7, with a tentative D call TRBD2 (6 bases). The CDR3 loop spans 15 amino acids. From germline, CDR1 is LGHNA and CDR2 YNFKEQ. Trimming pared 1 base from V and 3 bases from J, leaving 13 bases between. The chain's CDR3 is CASSQARAGRYEQYF. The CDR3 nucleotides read TGTGCCAGCAGCCAAGCAAGAGCGGGCCGCTACGAGCAGTACTTC.

The CDR3 is CAWSVFVNFGNSPLHF. Here the CDR3 DNA reads TGTGCCTGGAGTGTATTTGTTAACTTCGGGAATTCACCCCTCCACTTT. This chain joins TRBV30 and TRBJ1-6; no definite D call. V shed 0 bases and J shed 7 bases, with 16 bases lying between them. Germline CDR1 GTSNPN, CDR2 SVGIG (reference sequence). This CDR3 has 16 residues.

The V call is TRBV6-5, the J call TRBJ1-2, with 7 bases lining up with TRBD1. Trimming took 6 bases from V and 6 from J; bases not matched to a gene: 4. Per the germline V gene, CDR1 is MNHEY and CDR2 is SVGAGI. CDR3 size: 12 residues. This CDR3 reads CASRQGPNGYTF. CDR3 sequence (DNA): TGTGCCAGCAGACAGGGGCCGAATGGCTACACCTTC.

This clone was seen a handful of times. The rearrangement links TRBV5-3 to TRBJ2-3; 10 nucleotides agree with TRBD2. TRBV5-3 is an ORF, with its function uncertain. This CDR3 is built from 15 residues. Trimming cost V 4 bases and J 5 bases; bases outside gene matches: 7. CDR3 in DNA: TGTGCCAGAAGCCCCCCCCTAGCGGGGGAAGATACGCAGTATTTT. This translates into CARSPPLAGEDTQYF.